The 3 T cell receptor beta chains listed next were all sequenced from one sample in a study of early T cells in non-severe SARS-CoV-2 infection. Via MiXCR, TCRdb re-called the 5' RACE reads, giving one row per CDR3 protein. This repertoire shows roughly 50,000 distinct CDR3 sequences, roughly 8% found once; its top ten account for around 9.4%. The sequencing input was whole blood. The receptors come from an adult who was a healthcare worker with PCR-confirmed SARS-CoV-2 infection or an uninfected control (not recorded which).

This clonotype was counted many times. The chain links TRBV24-1 to TRBJ2-1, with TRBD1 as a possible D gene (6 bases). This CDR3 spans 15 amino acids. With 4 bases removed from V and 3 bases from J, the gap between germline ends came to 12 bases. CDR1 and CDR2 (germline): KGHDR, SFDVKD. The CDR3 loop reads CATSDARTVYNEQFF. Written as DNA, the CDR3 is TGTGCCACCAGTGACGCACGGACAGTCTACAATGAGCAGTTCTTC.

This clonotype occurred a few times. This sequence joins TRBV6-1 and TRBJ2-7; D might be TRBD1 (5 bases). V lost 2 bases and J 1 base, leaving 9 bases between the germline ends. Germline CDR1 is MNHNS and CDR2 is SASEGT. The CDR3 extends over 14 amino acids. CDR3 coding DNA: TGTGCCAGCAGTGAATACCAGGGTTCCTACGAGCAGTACTTC. Translating it yields CASSEYQGSYEQYF.

This clonotype occurred many times. This chain uses TRBV28 with TRBJ2-4; 8 nucleotides match TRBD2. V shed 5 bases and J 0 bases; nucleotides not matched to a gene: 3. The CDR3 sequence is 15 residues long. Germline V lookup: CDR1 MDHEN, CDR2 SYDVKM. CDR3 region: CASSGLALAKNIQYF. The DNA of the CDR3 is TGTGCCAGCAGTGGACTAGCCCTAGCCAAAAACATTCAGTACTTC.